This is a list of T cell receptor beta chains from one sample in a study of blood T cell repertoires in COVID-19. Some clones are missing from TCRdb's copy, which holds only in-frame ones; the method was immunoSEQ multiplex PCR. The data hold roughly 250,000 clones, with around 85% observed a single time. Sequences were obtained from peripheral blood. These receptor sequences come from a woman of 80 years or more with acute or convalescent COVID-19. Each CDR3 is given with its conserved first and last residue.

v_call	j_call	cdr3_aa
TRBV18	TRBJ1-6	CASSPPGQGRNSPLHF
TRBV5-5	TRBJ2-2	CASFSTGFSTGELFF
TRBV18	TRBJ2-7	CASSPRTEDRGRHEQYF
TRBV13	TRBJ1-1	CASSSRWEANTEAFF
TRBV11-3	TRBJ1-6	CASSLDGWGPAYNSPLHF
TRBV5-5	TRBJ1-3	CASSETEYSGNTIYF
TRBV4-1	TRBJ2-3	CASSRGRGASTDTQYF
TRBV7-8	TRBJ1-3	CASSLRAGRYGNTIYF
TRBV6-5	TRBJ2-7	CASFGRASYEQYF
TRBV27	TRBJ2-2	CASRSGTPTGELFF
TRBV2	TRBJ1-3	CASSLGQGPPSSGNTIYF
TRBV25-1	TRBJ1-1	CASRTRALNTEAFF
TRBV20-1	TRBJ1-6	CSASRQDTSYNSPLHF
TRBV5-1	TRBJ1-1	CASSVTGITEAFF
TRBV10-3	TRBJ2-3	CAISAGTQRTDTQYF
TRBV6-5	TRBJ1-1	CASSGRGVNTEAFF
TRBV30	TRBJ2-7	CAWSALKSYEQYF
TRBV6-5	TRBJ2-7	CASSYKDREYEQYF
TRBV5-6	TRBJ1-5	CASSLGQGSGNQPQHF
TRBV4-1	TRBJ2-3	CASSQESQGAAVTQYF
TRBV7-3	TRBJ1-2	CASSFDSNLYGYTF
TRBV29-1	TRBJ1-2	CSVAGTENGYTF
TRBV5-1	TRBJ1-1	CASSWSPNTEAFF
TRBV7-8	TRBJ1-5	CASRETGSNQPQHF
TRBV1	TRBJ1-2	CTSSQDFDRVNIDGYTF
TRBV3-1/TRBV3-2	TRBJ2-5	CASSPLVAGVPRTQYF